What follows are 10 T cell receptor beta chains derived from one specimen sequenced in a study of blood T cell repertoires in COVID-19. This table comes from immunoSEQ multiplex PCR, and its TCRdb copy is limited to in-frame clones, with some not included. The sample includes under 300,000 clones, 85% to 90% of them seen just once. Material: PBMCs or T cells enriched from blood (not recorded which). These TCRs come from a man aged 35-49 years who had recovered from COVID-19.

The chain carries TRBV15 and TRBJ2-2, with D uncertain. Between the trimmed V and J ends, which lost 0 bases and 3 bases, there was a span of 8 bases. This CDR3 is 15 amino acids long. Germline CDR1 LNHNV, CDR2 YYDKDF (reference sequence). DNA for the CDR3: TGTGCCACCAGCAGAGATCTAGGATACACCGGGGAGCTGTTTTTT. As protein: CATSRDLGYTGELFF. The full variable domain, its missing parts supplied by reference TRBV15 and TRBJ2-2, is DAMVIQNPRYQVTQFGKPVTLSCSQTLNHNVMYWYQQKSSQAPKLLFHYYDKDFNNEADTPDNFQSRRPNTSFCFLDIRSPGLGDTAMYLCATSRDLGYTGELFFGEGSRLTVL.

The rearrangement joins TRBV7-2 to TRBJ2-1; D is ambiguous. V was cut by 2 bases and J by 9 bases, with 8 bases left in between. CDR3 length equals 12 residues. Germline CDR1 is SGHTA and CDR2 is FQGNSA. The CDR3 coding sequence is TGTGCCAGCAGCTTAACTATGGGTGAGCAGTTCTTC. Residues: CASSLTMGEQFF.

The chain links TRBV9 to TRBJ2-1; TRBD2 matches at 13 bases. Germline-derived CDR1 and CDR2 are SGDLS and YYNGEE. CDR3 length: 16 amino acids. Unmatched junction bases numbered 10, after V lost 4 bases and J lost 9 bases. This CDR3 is CASSRTSGRTYGEQFF. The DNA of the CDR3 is TGTGCCAGCAGCCGGACTAGCGGGAGAACCTACGGTGAGCAGTTCTTC.

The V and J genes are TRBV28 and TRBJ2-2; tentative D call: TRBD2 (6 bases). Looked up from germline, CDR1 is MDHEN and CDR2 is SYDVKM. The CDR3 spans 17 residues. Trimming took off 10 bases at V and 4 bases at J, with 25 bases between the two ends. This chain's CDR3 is CATTGALRVWGTGELFF. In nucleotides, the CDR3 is TGTGCCACCACGGGAGCCTTGCGAGTTTGGGGCACCGGGGAGCTGTTTTTT.

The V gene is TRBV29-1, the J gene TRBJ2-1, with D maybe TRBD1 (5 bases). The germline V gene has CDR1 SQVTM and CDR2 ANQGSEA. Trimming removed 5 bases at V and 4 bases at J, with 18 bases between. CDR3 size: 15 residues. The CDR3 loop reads CSVRLGADFYNEQFF. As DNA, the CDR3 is TGCAGCGTTCGTCTAGGGGCAGACTTTTACAATGAGCAGTTCTTC.

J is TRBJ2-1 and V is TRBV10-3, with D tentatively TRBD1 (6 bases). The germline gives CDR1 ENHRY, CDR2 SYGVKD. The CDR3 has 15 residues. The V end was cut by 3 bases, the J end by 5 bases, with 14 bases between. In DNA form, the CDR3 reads TGTGCCATCAGTGAACGGTCAGGGGAAAACAATGAGCAGTTCTTC. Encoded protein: CAISERSGENNEQFF.

The CDR3 nucleotides read TGTGCCAGCATCACTAGCGGCTCTTACAATGAGCAGTTCTTC. Encoded protein: CASITSGSYNEQFF. The chain is built from TRBV2 and TRBJ2-1, with TRBD2 matching 8 bases. The germline V gene has CDR1 SNHLY and CDR2 FYNNEI. The CDR3 loop spans 14 amino acids. Trimming removed 7 bases from V and 4 bases from J; junction bases left unmatched: 6. Full variable domain (rest looked up from reference TRBV2 and TRBJ2-1): EPEVTQTPSHQVTQMGQEVILRCVPISNHLYFYWYRQILGQKVEFLVSFYNNEISEKSEIFDDQFSVERPDGSNFTLKIRSTKLEDSAMYFCASITSGSYNEQFFGPGTRLTVL.

This CDR3 is CASSIQGGNQPQHF. The CDR3 nucleotides read TGTGCCAGCAGCATACAGGGAGGCAATCAGCCCCAGCATTTT. The chain uses TRBV6-2 or TRBV6-3 and TRBJ1-5; D is possibly TRBD1 (6 bases). The ends were cut back, 6 bases at V and 2 bases at J, with 11 bases in the middle. There are 14 residues in the CDR3. Germline V CDR1 and CDR2: MNHEY, SVGEGT.

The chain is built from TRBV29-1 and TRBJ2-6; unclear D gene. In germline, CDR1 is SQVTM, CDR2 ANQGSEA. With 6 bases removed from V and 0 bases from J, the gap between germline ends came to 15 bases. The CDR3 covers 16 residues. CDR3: CSVEPGFPSGANVLTF. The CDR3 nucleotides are TGCAGCGTGGAGCCCGGGTTTCCCTCTGGGGCCAACGTCCTGACTTTC.

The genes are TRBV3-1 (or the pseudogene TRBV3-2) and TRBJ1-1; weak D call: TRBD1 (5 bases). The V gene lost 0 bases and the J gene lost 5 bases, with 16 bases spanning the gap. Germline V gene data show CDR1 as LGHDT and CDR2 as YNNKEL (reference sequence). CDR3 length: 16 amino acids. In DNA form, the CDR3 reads TGTGCCAGCAGCCAAGATCGGTCAGGGTATATGACTGAAGCTTTCTTT. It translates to CASSQDRSGYMTEAFF.